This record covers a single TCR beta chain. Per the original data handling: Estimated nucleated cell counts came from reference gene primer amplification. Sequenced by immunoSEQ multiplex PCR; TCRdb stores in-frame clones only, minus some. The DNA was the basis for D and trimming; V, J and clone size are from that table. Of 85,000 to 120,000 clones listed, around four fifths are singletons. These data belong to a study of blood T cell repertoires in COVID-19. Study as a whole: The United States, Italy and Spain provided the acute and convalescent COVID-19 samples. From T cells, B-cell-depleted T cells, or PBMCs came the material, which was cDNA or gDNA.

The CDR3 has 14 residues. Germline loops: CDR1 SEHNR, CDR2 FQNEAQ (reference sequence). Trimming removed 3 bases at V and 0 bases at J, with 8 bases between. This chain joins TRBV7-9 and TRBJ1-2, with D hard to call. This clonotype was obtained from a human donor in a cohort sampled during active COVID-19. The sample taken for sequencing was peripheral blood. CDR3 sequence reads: CASSFGGSNYGYTF. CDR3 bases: TGTGCCAGCAGCTTTGGCGGATCTAACTATGGCTACACCTTC.